The rows below give T cell receptor beta chains drawn from one sample of a study of T cells in Graves' hyperthyroidism and ophthalmopathy. TCRdb itself ran the multiplex PCR reads through MiXCR, one entry per CDR3 protein. The sample lists fewer than 400,000 distinct CDR3 sequences, 20% to 30% occurring once. The sequenced sample was blood. These receptors all stem from a man aged 45-60 years with Graves' hyperthyroidism. CDR3s include the opening cysteine and the closing phenylalanine or tryptophan. Each record gives: clone size, V gene, J gene, CDR3 protein. Expanded clones get a size class; other rows say once, few or many, or leave the size out.

clone_size: .; v_call: TRBV6-1; j_call: TRBJ2-1; cdr3_aa: CASTSLTSGNEQFF
clone_size: .; v_call: TRBV2; j_call: TRBJ1-5; cdr3_aa: CASSRDRGNLYSNQPQHF
clone_size: many; v_call: TRBV3-1; j_call: TRBJ1-2; cdr3_aa: CASSQGAANYGYTF
clone_size: .; v_call: TRBV27; j_call: TRBJ2-7; cdr3_aa: CASSFYNSYEQYF
clone_size: few; v_call: TRBV2; j_call: TRBJ1-1; cdr3_aa: CASSEWGSRGTEAFF
clone_size: few; v_call: TRBV11-3; j_call: TRBJ1-1; cdr3_aa: CASSLDQAEAFF
clone_size: .; v_call: TRBV5-1; j_call: TRBJ2-7; cdr3_aa: CASSLAGGQGSNEQYF
clone_size: .; v_call: TRBV27; j_call: TRBJ1-1; cdr3_aa: CASSLYRESEAFF
clone_size: .; v_call: TRBV3-1; j_call: TRBJ1-5; cdr3_aa: CASSLDRFQPQHF
clone_size: .; v_call: TRBV2; j_call: TRBJ2-7; cdr3_aa: CASSEGFGTSYEQYF
clone_size: few; v_call: TRBV10-1; j_call: TRBJ2-5; cdr3_aa: CASSAYRDVQRETQYF
clone_size: .; v_call: TRBV18; j_call: TRBJ2-7; cdr3_aa: CASSPLEGAGEQYF
clone_size: .; v_call: TRBV28; j_call: TRBJ2-3; cdr3_aa: CASSFGDSDTDTQYF
clone_size: many; v_call: TRBV27; j_call: TRBJ2-3; cdr3_aa: CASRNRLAHTDTQYF
clone_size: few; v_call: TRBV7-3; j_call: TRBJ2-1; cdr3_aa: CASSARSPSGSSNEQFF
clone_size: few; v_call: TRBV28; j_call: TRBJ2-1; cdr3_aa: CASSIETRWQFF
clone_size: many; v_call: TRBV24-1; j_call: TRBJ1-1; cdr3_aa: CATSDPKTGKGTEAFF
clone_size: few; v_call: TRBV4-1; j_call: TRBJ2-3; cdr3_aa: CASSPLEGDTDTQYF
clone_size: many; v_call: TRBV6-5; j_call: TRBJ1-1; cdr3_aa: CASSYSGTGNTEAFF
clone_size: .; v_call: TRBV7-2; j_call: TRBJ2-7; cdr3_aa: CASSYQAGQTEEQYF
clone_size: .; v_call: TRBV5-1; j_call: TRBJ2-6; cdr3_aa: CASSLALGANVLTF